The rows below give T cell receptor beta chains drawn from one sample of a study of chemoradiotherapy in HPV16-positive cancers. Generated by immunoSEQ multiplex PCR, the TCRdb table keeps only in-frame clones and is missing some. Altogether 25,000 to 40,000 clones are present, about 88% being singletons, with the ten largest covering 2.1%. Specimen: blood, collected from a patient who underwent chemoradiotherapy. The receptors stem from a human donor with HPV-associated anogenital cancer. CDR3s include the opening cysteine and the closing phenylalanine or tryptophan. The D gene is left open where the match is weak. Part of the rows lack a size; the others show once, few, many or a class for expanded clones.

d_gene	v_gene	abundance	j_gene	CDR3aa	CDR3nt
NA	TRBV7-9	NA	TRBJ2-2	CASSVTGTGELFF	TGTGCCAGCAGCGTTACGGGTACGGGGGAGCTGTTTTTT
NA	TRBV5-4	few	TRBJ1-5	CASSLIPTGQPQHF	TGTGCCAGCAGCTTGATTCCTACCGGTCAGCCCCAGCATTTT
TRBD1	TRBV19	NA	TRBJ1-5	CASSTGTAVQPQHF	TGTGCCAGTAGTACAGGGACAGCTGTTCAGCCCCAGCATTTT
NA	TRBV18	NA	TRBJ1-6	CASSPRFGEYNSPLHF	TGTGCCAGCTCACCTCGTTTCGGCGAATATAATTCACCCCTCCACTTT
NA	TRBV20-1	NA	TRBJ2-7	CATGQVYEQYF	TGCGCTACAGGGCAAGTCTACGAGCAGTACTTC
TRBD1	TRBV7-2	NA	TRBJ2-7	CASSSRQGSYEQYF	TGTGCCAGCAGCTCCCGACAGGGGAGCTACGAGCAGTACTTC
NA	TRBV4-2	NA	TRBJ1-5	CASSQDHREGQPQHF	TGTGCCAGCAGCCAAGACCACAGGGAAGGACAGCCCCAGCATTTT
NA	TRBV19	NA	TRBJ1-2	CASSGGGADHYGYTF	TGTGCCAGTTCCGGGGGAGGGGCCGACCACTATGGCTACACCTTC
NA	TRBV27	NA	TRBJ1-2	CASSLLVGAGLFYGYTF	TGTGCCAGCAGTTTATTAGTAGGGGCAGGACTTTTCTATGGCTACACCTTC
NA	TRBV6-1	NA	TRBJ2-7	CASSEAGGVLSYEQYF	TGTGCCAGCAGTGAAGCGGGCGGGGTGCTCTCCTACGAGCAGTACTTC
NA	TRBV18	NA	TRBJ1-5	CASSRDTPNSNQPQHF	TGTGCCAGCTCCCGGGACACTCCGAATAGCAATCAGCCCCAGCATTTT
NA	TRBV2	NA	TRBJ2-5	CASCPNGRETQYF	TGTGCCAGCTGTCCTAATGGTCGGGAGACCCAGTACTTC
NA	TRBV4-2	NA	TRBJ1-5	CASSQRDIDQPQHF	TGTGCCAGCAGCCAAAGGGACATAGATCAGCCCCAGCATTTT
NA	TRBV20-1	NA	TRBJ1-2	CSARVTGGYTF	TGCAGTGCTAGAGTTACGGGGGGCTACACCTTC
NA	TRBV19	NA	TRBJ1-5	CASSRGGGEPQHF	TGTGCCAGTAGTAGAGGGGGTGGAGAGCCCCAGCATTTT
NA	TRBV18	NA	TRBJ2-2	CASSPAGPNTGELFF	TGTGCCAGCTCACCAGCAGGGCCGAACACCGGGGAGCTGTTTTTT
NA	TRBV18	NA	TRBJ1-2	CASSPREARYGYTF	TGTGCCAGCTCACCACGTGAGGCGCGTTATGGCTACACCTTC
NA	TRBV18	NA	TRBJ2-5	CASSPPSETQYF	TGTGCCAGCTCACCACCGTCAGAGACCCAGTACTTC
TRBD1	TRBV6-6	NA	TRBJ1-3	CATGGRGGNTIYF	TGTGCCACAGGGGGGAGAGGAGGTAACACCATATATTTT
TRBD1	TRBV27	few	TRBJ2-6	CASRPTGAGANVLTF	TGTGCCAGCAGACCAACAGGGGCAGGGGCCAACGTCCTGACTTTC
NA	TRBV29-1	NA	TRBJ1-1	CSVYKGTNTEAFF	TGCAGCGTTTATAAGGGGACGAACACTGAAGCTTTCTTT